This T cell receptor beta chain emerged from a study of Graves' ophthalmopathy and Graves' hyperthyroidism. General study findings and limits: The model reached approximately 70% sensitivity and roughly 76% specificity for predicting ophthalmopathy progression.

For repertoire sequencing, the TCR beta CDR3 regions were amplified from RNA transcripts. Second-round multiplex PCR came after a first-round RT-PCR that employed HTBI primers. TCRdb reprocessed the multiplex PCR reads via MiXCR and lists one record per CDR3 protein. The sample consists of some 370,000 distinct CDR3 sequences, about 18% of them appearing once. This clonotype was detected many times. What it binds is not known. The CDR3 loop spans 12 amino acids. The V gene's germline CDR1 is MNHEY and CDR2 SMNVEV (reference sequence). The V and J ends lost 6 bases and 10 bases respectively, with 10 bases between them.

Sequencing was done on a sample of peripheral blood. This receptor was obtained from an adult woman with stable Graves' hyperthyroidism. The chain couples TRBV27 to TRBJ1-6; weak D call: TRBD1 (6 bases). DNA for the CDR3: TGTGCCAGCAGACAGGGAGGCTCACCCCTCCACTTT. This gives the protein CASRQGGSPLHF.